Each of the 24 T cell receptor beta chains below was sequenced from the same sample in a study of blood T cell repertoires in COVID-19. TCRdb's copy holds only in-frame clones and misses some; the assay was immunoSEQ multiplex PCR. The sample has around 170,000 clones; approximately 74% are singletons. Material for sequencing was peripheral blood. The receptors stem from a woman of 80 years or more with acute or convalescent COVID-19.

This chain uses TRBV19 with TRBJ2-7, with D perhaps TRBD1 (6 bases). The length of the CDR3 is 14 residues. Trimming left V 4 bases short and J 1 base short, with 11 bases between. Germline assignment: CDR1 LNHDA and CDR2 SQIVND (reference sequence). The DNA of the CDR3 is TGTGCCAGTAGTAGGACAGATATTTCCTACGAGCAGTACTTC. Translation gives CASSRTDISYEQYF.

This clone was detected once. The chain uses TRBV5-1 and TRBJ2-5; 7 positions agree with TRBD1. The germline gives CDR1 SGHRS, CDR2 YFSETQ. This CDR3 has 15 residues. J gave up 5 bases and V 4 bases, and 11 bases lay outside the gene matches. Here the CDR3 reads CASSNWATGSETQYF. Written as DNA, the CDR3 is TGCGCCAGCAGCAACTGGGCGACAGGGAGCGAGACCCAGTACTTC.

This chain joins TRBV5-1 and TRBJ2-5; 8 nucleotides agree with TRBD1. In germline, CDR1 is SGHRS, CDR2 YFSETQ. The CDR3 contains 14 residues. V was pared by 4 bases and J by 2 bases, with 4 bases of the junction left unmatched. CDR3 coding DNA: TGCGCCAGCAGCCCCGACAGGGGACAAGAGACCCAGTACTTC. Its translation: CASSPDRGQETQYF.

This clone occurred a few times. The chain has TRBV30 and TRBJ2-1; 9 nucleotides align to TRBD2. The CDR3 is 13 amino acids. With V trimmed by 4 bases and J by 4 bases, 2 bases remained unmatched. Per germline, CDR1 GTSNPN and CDR2 SVGIG (reference sequence). The CDR3 DNA sequence: TGTGCCTGGAACAGCGGGAGGTACAATGAGCAGTTCTTC. This codes for CAWNSGRYNEQFF.

The rearrangement links TRBV4-2 to TRBJ2-3, with D possibly TRBD1 on 5 matching bases. V was shortened by 1 base and J by 4 bases, with 15 bases between the two germline ends. The V gene's germline CDR1 is LGHNA and CDR2 YNFKEQ. The CDR3 has 16 amino acids. CDR3 in amino acids: CASSQANIRGSDTQYF. The CDR3 DNA reads as TGTGCCAGCAGCCAAGCGAATATAAGGGGATCAGATACGCAGTATTTT.

The chain combines TRBV10-2 with TRBJ1-6; 9 nucleotides line up with TRBD1. The CDR3 loop spans 12 amino acids. CDR1 WSHSY and CDR2 SAAADI come from the germline V gene. V lost 11 bases and J lost 7; bases outside the gene matches: 3. CDR3 DNA sequence: TGCGCCTCCGGGACAGGGAATTCACCCCTCCACTTT. Translation gives CASGTGNSPLHF.

This clone has a single count. This chain uses TRBV6-6 with TRBJ2-2, with 11 bases lining up with TRBD2. The CDR3 length is 15 residues. V was pared by 6 bases and J by 4 bases, with 4 bases of the junction left unmatched. CDR1 is MNHNY and CDR2 is SVGAGI in the germline V gene (reference sequence). CDR3: CASRIGLAGTGELFF. In DNA form, the CDR3 reads TGTGCCAGCAGGATAGGACTAGCGGGCACCGGGGAGCTGTTTTTT.

This rearrangement joins TRBV5-1 to TRBJ2-1; maybe TRBD1 (5 bases). Germline values: CDR1 SGHRS, CDR2 YFSETQ. The CDR3 runs to 16 residues. V lost 4 bases to trimming and J lost 0 bases, with 14 bases between them. The CDR3 DNA reads TGCGCCAGCAGCCTTTCAGGCGACAGCTCCTACAATGAGCAGTTCTTC. Its translation is CASSLSGDSSYNEQFF.

This clone appeared once. The rearrangement joins TRBV6-5 to TRBJ2-7; TRBD2 agrees at 13 bases. V lost 2 bases to trimming and J lost 4 bases; unmatched junction nucleotides: 2. The CDR3 contains 15 residues. CDR1 and CDR2 from the germline V gene are MNHEY and SVGAGI. This CDR3 is CASSYGTSGNYEQYF. The CDR3 region has the DNA TGTGCCAGCAGTTACGGGACTAGCGGGAATTACGAGCAGTACTTC.

The rearrangement links TRBV4-2 to TRBJ2-3, with 12 bases fitting TRBD2. This CDR3 is 19 amino acids long. CDR1 and CDR2 (germline): LGHNA, YNFKEQ. The junction had 11 bases not matched to a gene; V was cut back by 1 base and J by 3 bases. CDR3 sequence (DNA): TGTGCCAGCAGCCAAGCTCTAGCGGGAGGGCCAGGGTTTACAGATACGCAGTATTTT. Encoded protein: CASSQALAGGPGFTDTQYF.

The count of this clone is one. This chain connects TRBV18 to TRBJ1-4; 9 nucleotides line up with TRBD1. The CDR3 has 15 amino acids. The V and J ends lost 3 bases and 4 bases, in that order; junction bases with no gene match: 3. From germline, CDR1 is KGHSH and CDR2 LQKENI. The CDR3 is CASSPPGQGNEKLFF. In nucleotides, the CDR3 is TGTGCCAGCTCACCCCCGGGACAGGGTAATGAAAAACTGTTTTTT.

J is TRBJ2-3 and V is TRBV2, with TRBD2 matching over 10 bases. Unmatched junction bases numbered 8, after V lost 8 bases and J lost 6 bases. The CDR3 spans 14 residues. Germline assignment: CDR1 SNHLY and CDR2 FYNNEI. The CDR3 is CASQLAGATDTQYF. Written as DNA, the CDR3 is TGTGCCAGCCAGCTAGCGGGAGCAACGGATACGCAGTATTTT.

There are a few counts of this clone. The V and J genes are TRBV6-5 and TRBJ1-1; D perhaps matches TRBD1 (5 bases). V lost 5 bases, J lost 1 base, and 11 bases lay in between. This CDR3 comprises 14 residues. Germline assignment: CDR1 MNHEY and CDR2 SVGAGI. For the CDR3, the DNA is TGTGCCAGCAGTCCTACCGGGGGGAACACTGAAGCTTTCTTT. It codes for CASSPTGGNTEAFF.

This chain joins TRBV19 and TRBJ2-3, with TRBD2 identical over 14 bases. Trimming removed 7 bases from V and 4 bases from J; junction bases left unmatched: 13. The germline CDR1 and CDR2 sequences are LNHDA and SQIVND (reference sequence). The length of the CDR3 is 18 residues. CDR3 DNA: TGTGCCAGTACCCCAGGGACTAGCGGGAGAAAGGATTCAGATACGCAGTATTTT. Residues: CASTPGTSGRKDSDTQYF. The full variable domain, completed using reference TRBV19 and TRBJ2-3, is DGGITQSPKYLFRKEGQNVTLSCEQNLNHDAMYWYRQDPGQGLRLIYYSQIVNDFQKGDIAEGYSVSREKKESFPLTVTSAQKNPTAFYLCASTPGTSGRKDSDTQYFGPGTRLTVL.

The rearrangement uses TRBV19 and TRBJ2-2, with 12 bases that match TRBD2. Germline V gene data show CDR1 as LNHDA and CDR2 as SQIVND (reference sequence). CDR3 length equals 16 residues. The V gene end was trimmed by 6 bases and the J gene end by 7 bases; junction bases not matched to a gene: 9. CDR3 DNA: TGTGCCAGTAGCCGTGGACTAGCGGGATCGTTCGGGGAGCTGTTTTTT. Residues: CASSRGLAGSFGELFF.

The V gene is TRBV6-6, the J gene TRBJ2-7; 11 bases fit TRBD2. The germline V gene has CDR1 MNHNY and CDR2 SVGAGI (reference sequence). The trim removed 5 bases at V and 2 bases at J, leaving 2 bases unmatched. The CDR3 is 14 residues long. The CDR3 protein is CASSIAGGPYEQYF. CDR3 coding DNA: TGTGCCAGCAGTATAGCGGGAGGGCCCTACGAGCAGTACTTC.

V is TRBV7-2 and J is TRBJ2-7; D remains unclear. The CDR3 is 12 amino acids. Germline CDR1 is SGHTA and CDR2 is FQGNSA. The V gene lost 4 bases and the J gene lost 6 bases, with 10 bases spanning the gap. The CDR3 sequence: CASSSYLGEQYF. CDR3 sequence (DNA): TGTGCCAGCAGCTCTTACCTAGGCGAGCAGTACTTC.

The V call is TRBV7-2, the J call TRBJ2-3; D is possibly TRBD1 (6 bases). This CDR3 spans 16 amino acids. CDR1 and CDR2 (germline): SGHTA, FQGNSA. V was pared by 1 base and J by 5 bases, with 16 bases between. The CDR3 reads CASSLGARGGVDTQYF. CDR3 DNA sequence: TGTGCCAGCAGCTTAGGGGCCAGGGGCGGAGTAGATACGCAGTATTTT.

CDR3 protein: CAISGGSGRDNEQFF. CDR3 DNA: TGTGCCATCAGTGGAGGCAGCGGGAGAGACAATGAGCAGTTCTTC. The genes are TRBV10-3 and TRBJ2-1; 8 nucleotides match TRBD2. The CDR3 has 15 amino acids. V dropped 4 bases and J dropped 5; count of bases not matched to a gene: 7. Germline V gene lookup returns CDR1 ENHRY and CDR2 SYGVKD.

The chain couples TRBV29-1 to TRBJ1-4, with TRBD1 matching 8 bases. The CDR3 has 13 residues. Per germline, CDR1 SQVTM and CDR2 ANQGSEA. V lost 5 bases and J lost 7; bases outside the gene matches: 6. The CDR3 DNA is TGCAGCGTTTTACAGGGGGAGGGTGAAAAACTGTTTTTT. This gives the protein CSVLQGEGEKLFF.

The chain recombines TRBV20-1 with TRBJ2-3, with no clear D. There are 13 residues in the CDR3. Germline loops: CDR1 DFQATT, CDR2 SNEGSKA (reference sequence). The ends were cut back, 3 bases at V and 5 bases at J, with 12 bases in the middle. CDR3 protein: CSASGVGRDTQYF. In DNA form, the CDR3 reads TGCAGTGCTAGTGGCGTCGGTAGAGATACGCAGTATTTT.

This clone was counted a few times. V gene TRBV18 combines with J gene TRBJ1-2; D remains unclear. Germline CDR1 and CDR2: KGHSH and LQKENI. The CDR3 runs to 17 residues. V shed 1 base and J shed 1 base, with 16 bases lying between them. The CDR3, as DNA: TGTGCCAGCTCACCACGTGCGGAATCAGACCTTAACTATGGCTACACCTTC. This codes for CASSPRAESDLNYGYTF.

CDR3 bases: TGTGCCAGCAGTGGGACGCTAGCGGAGAGTACGCAGTATTTT. Protein sequence: CASSGTLAESTQYF. The chain has TRBV2 and TRBJ2-3, with 7 bases identical to TRBD2. The CDR3 loop spans 14 amino acids. Per the germline V gene, CDR1 is SNHLY and CDR2 is FYNNEI. With 4 bases clipped from V and 8 bases from J, the junction kept 9 bases outside the gene matches.

This clone has ten or more counts. The rearrangement joins TRBV30 to TRBJ1-6; no clear D. Trimming removed 5 bases from V and 7 bases from J, with 9 bases in between. In germline, CDR1 is GTSNPN, CDR2 SVGIG (reference sequence). The CDR3 extends over 12 amino acids. CDR3 sequence reads: CAWRLLNSPLHF. CDR3 nucleotides: TGTGCCTGGCGACTTCTGAATTCACCCCTCCACTTT.